One and the same sample provided the 26 T cell receptor beta chains below, sequenced in a study of T cell repertoires in cytomegalovirus infection. A single record per CDR3 protein comes from TCRdb applying MiXCR to the reads. The sample has about 830,000 distinct CDR3 sequences, roughly 33% seen once. The antigens these receptors bind are not known. The source material was cultured CD8+ T cells from PBMCs, sampled from culture after CMV antigen stimulation. The source of these receptors is a human donor in good health (CMV status not recorded). Some clones in this sample may be carry-over from other donors' samples.

This clonotype was found a few times. The chain links TRBV7-6 to TRBJ1-2, with D possibly being TRBD1 (6 bases). The germline V and J ends were trimmed by 4 bases and 8 bases, with 20 bases remaining between them. There are 15 residues in the CDR3. In germline, CDR1 is SGHVS, CDR2 FNYEAQ. Here the CDR3 DNA reads TGTGCCAGCAGCTCCAACCAAGACAGGTCCGTGGGCTACACCTTC. Translating it yields CASSSNQDRSVGYTF.

V gene TRBV7-9 combines with J gene TRBJ1-1; D might be TRBD1 (6 bases). V was clipped by 5 bases and J by 7 bases, with 8 bases between them. Germline V lookup: CDR1 SEHNR, CDR2 FQNEAQ (reference sequence). The CDR3 totals 11 residues. CDR3 DNA sequence: TGTGCCAGCAGCCCGGACAGTGAAGCTTTCTTT. This sequence encodes CASSPDSEAFF.

This clonotype has only a few counts. The J gene is TRBJ1-4, the V gene TRBV7-2, with TRBD1 as a possible D gene (6 bases). The germline V gene has CDR1 SGHTA and CDR2 FQGNSA. The CDR3 runs to 12 residues. V gave up 5 bases and J gave up 7 bases, with 8 bases separating them. CDR3 DNA sequence: TGTGCCAGCAGCCCAGGGGCTGAAAAACTGTTTTTT. This sequence encodes CASSPGAEKLFF.

V and J are TRBV28 and TRBJ1-2, with 8 bases lining up with TRBD1. With V trimmed by 1 base and J by 8 bases, 3 bases remained unmatched. Germline V CDR1 and CDR2: MDHEN, SYDVKM. CDR3 length: 13 amino acids. CDR3 loop: CASSLYRGDGYTF. DNA of the CDR3: TGTGCCAGCAGTTTATACAGGGGGGACGGCTACACCTTC.

The gene calls are TRBV27 and TRBJ1-4; tentatively, D is TRBD1 (5 bases). The CDR3 extends over 12 amino acids. The V and J ends lost 8 bases and 5 bases respectively, with 9 bases between them. Germline CDR1 is MNHEY and CDR2 is SMNVEV (reference sequence). The CDR3 protein is CASGRGNEKLFF. DNA for the CDR3: TGTGCCAGCGGGCGGGGGAATGAAAAACTGTTTTTT.

CDR3 in DNA: TGTGCCAGTAATCTGGGACAGGGGACCACTGAAGCTTTCTTT. This encodes CASNLGQGTTEAFF. This chain connects TRBV19 to TRBJ1-1; 10 nucleotides line up with TRBD1. The CDR3 extends over 14 amino acids. CDR1 and CDR2 from the germline V gene are LNHDA and SQIVND (reference sequence). The V gene end was trimmed by 7 bases and the J gene end by 4 bases; junction bases not matched to a gene: 6.

V and J are TRBV19 and TRBJ2-3; 10 bases map to TRBD1. The germline CDR1 and CDR2 sequences are LNHDA and SQIVND (reference sequence). The V segment lost 3 bases and the J segment 1 base; nucleotides outside the gene matches: 7. The CDR3 sequence is 17 residues long. In nucleotides, the CDR3 is TGTGCCAGTAGTATCTGGGACAGGGGAATACGCACAGATACGCAGTATTTT. This codes for CASSIWDRGIRTDTQYF.

The J gene is TRBJ1-2, the V gene TRBV5-4; no clear D gene. Germline assignment: CDR1 SGHNT and CDR2 YYREEE (reference sequence). Trimming removed 5 bases from V and 8 bases from J, with 13 bases in between. CDR3 length: 12 residues. CDR3 amino acids: CASSAWIGGYTF. The CDR3 DNA follows: TGTGCCAGCAGTGCTTGGATAGGAGGCTACACCTTC.

The sample holds a few counts of this clonotype. The chain links TRBV10-3 to TRBJ1-3, with TRBD1 as a possible D gene (5 bases). V was shortened by 6 bases and J by 8 bases, with 17 bases between the two germline ends. The CDR3 loop spans 14 amino acids. The V gene's germline CDR1 is ENHRY and CDR2 SYGVKD. The CDR3 DNA reads TGTGCCATCAGGGCGGGACCTCGGCGGGACACCATATATTTT. Encoded protein: CAIRAGPRRDTIYF.

On this clonotype itself: A much larger clone is a single base away; this may be a read error. This chain links TRBV7-6 with TRBJ2-5; weak D call: TRBD2 (6 bases). Germline V gene data show CDR1 as SGHVS and CDR2 as FNYEAQ. The CDR3 runs 12 residues. CDR3 DNA sequence: TGTGTCAGCAGAGGAGGGTCGGAGACCCAGTACTTC. It yields the protein CVSRGGSETQYF.

This clonotype was detected many times. The chain carries TRBV7-8 and TRBJ2-1; 10 bases line up with TRBD2. The CDR3 has 15 amino acids. Germline CDR1 SGHVS, CDR2 FQNEAQ. V trimming: 5 bases; J trimming: 3 bases; junction bases outside the gene matches: 4. The CDR3 DNA reads TGTGCCAGCAGCATACGGACTAGCGGCTACAATGAGCAGTTCTTC. It yields the protein CASSIRTSGYNEQFF.

A remark on this clonotype: This sequence may be a read error, since a much larger clone differs from it by one base. The V call is TRBV12-3 or TRBV12-4, the J call TRBJ1-5, with a weak D call TRBD1 (6 bases). The CDR3 runs 17 residues. DNA of the CDR3: TGTGTCAGCAGATCCTCCTCACAGGGCGGCGACCATCAGCCCCAGCATTTT. This sequence encodes CVSRSSSQGGDHQPQHF.

The chain employs TRBV5-4 and TRBJ1-2; D may be TRBD1 (5 bases). The CDR3 contains 14 residues. Germline CDR1 and CDR2: SGHNT and YYREEE (reference sequence). V was pared by 5 bases and J by 0 bases, with 11 bases between. The CDR3 spells CASSLSGTNYGYTF. Written as DNA, the CDR3 is TGTGCCAGCAGTTTATCAGGGACTAACTATGGCTACACCTTC.

The gene calls are TRBV10-3 and TRBJ2-6; TRBD1 aligns across 9 bases. V was clipped by 9 bases and J by 3 bases; unmatched bases: 6. This CDR3 contains 15 residues. The V gene's germline CDR1 is ENHRY and CDR2 SYGVKD. The CDR3 here is CAIRTGDRGANVLTF. DNA of the CDR3: TGTGCCATTCGGACAGGGGATCGTGGGGCCAACGTCCTGACTTTC.

This clonotype occurred many times. J is TRBJ1-1 and V is TRBV19, with D uncertain. Trimming stripped 7 bases from V and 4 bases from J, with 7 bases between. The CDR3 runs 11 residues. Germline CDR1 and CDR2: LNHDA and SQIVND (reference sequence). CDR3 amino acids: CASIRGTEAFF. The CDR3 DNA reads as TGTGCCAGTATCCGCGGCACTGAAGCTTTCTTT.

This clonotype was seen a few times. V and J are TRBV10-3 and TRBJ1-2; D is ambiguous. In germline, CDR1 is ENHRY, CDR2 SYGVKD. This CDR3 is 11 amino acids long. The ends were cut back, 3 bases at V and 8 bases at J, with 7 bases in the middle. In DNA, the CDR3 is TGTGCCATCAGTGAAGAGTGGGGCTACACCTTC. Residues: CAISEEWGYTF.

The rearrangement links TRBV5-6 to TRBJ2-5, with D perhaps matching TRBD1 or TRBD2 (5 bases each). V lost 1 base and J lost 6, with 13 bases in between. Germline V CDR1 and CDR2: SGHDT, YYEEEE. There are 14 residues in the CDR3. CDR3 bases: TGTGCCAGCAGCTTGATAACCGGGACGAAGACCCAGTACTTC. Translating it yields CASSLITGTKTQYF.

This clonotype was seen more than once but under ten times. The genes are TRBV7-2 and TRBJ2-1; a weak D match, TRBD2 (5 bases). This CDR3 has 16 residues. V dropped 1 base and J dropped 3 bases, with 13 bases sitting between them. Germline CDR1 reads SGHTA; CDR2 reads FQGNSA. The CDR3 nucleotides are TGTGCCAGCAGCTTAGATGGTCTGACTATCTACAATGAGCAGTTCTTC. Amino acid sequence: CASSLDGLTIYNEQFF. The variable domain in full, with the rest retrieved from reference TRBV7-2 and TRBJ2-1, is GAGVSQSPSNKVTEKGKDVELRCDPISGHTALYWYRQSLGQGLEFLIYFQGNSAPDKSGLPSDRFSAERTGGSVSTLTIQRTQQEDSAVYLCASSLDGLTIYNEQFFGPGTRLTVL.

The chain has TRBV5-6 and TRBJ1-6; the D is unclear. Germline V gene data show CDR1 as SGHDT and CDR2 as YYEEEE. The CDR3 has 15 amino acids. Trimming pared 0 bases from V and 5 bases from J, leaving 9 bases between. This CDR3 reads CASSLGWTDNSPLHF. CDR3 DNA: TGTGCCAGCAGCTTGGGTTGGACGGATAATTCACCCCTCCACTTT.

The V call is TRBV6-5, the J call TRBJ2-3; 7 bases are shared with TRBD2. V gave up 3 bases and J gave up 0 bases; unmatched junction bases: 6. This CDR3 is built from 16 residues. In germline, CDR1 is MNHEY, CDR2 SVGAGI. CDR3 residues: CASSYSWGGSTDTQYF. The CDR3 nucleotides are TGTGCCAGCAGTTATAGCTGGGGGGGGAGCACAGATACGCAGTATTTT.

This clonotype was seen many times. V usage is TRBV11-2 and J usage is TRBJ1-1, with D possibly being TRBD1 (5 bases). V was cut by 4 bases and J by 3 bases, with 12 bases left in between. The CDR3 is made up of 14 amino acids. Germline CDR1 SGHAT, CDR2 FQNNGV. For the CDR3, the DNA is TGTGCCAGCAGCTCCTTTACAGGTTACACTGAAGCTTTCTTT. This codes for CASSSFTGYTEAFF.

This clonotype was counted many times. The chain combines TRBV7-2 with TRBJ2-5, with 7 positions matching TRBD1. Germline lookup yields CDR1 SGHTA and CDR2 FQGNSA. This CDR3 spans 14 amino acids. The V gene end was trimmed by 4 bases and the J gene end by 3 bases; junction bases not matched to a gene: 5. The CDR3 DNA is TGTGCCAGCAGCTCCCGGGACAGAGAAGAGACCCAGTACTTC. This sequence encodes CASSSRDREETQYF.

This clonotype was seen just once. V and J are TRBV2 and TRBJ1-2, with D unclear. Trimming cost V 3 bases and J 1 base, with 9 bases left between them. CDR3 length: 14 residues. Germline V gene lookup returns CDR1 SNHLY and CDR2 FYNNEI. The CDR3 is CASSEWRNNYGYTF. The CDR3, as DNA: TGTGCCAGCAGTGAGTGGCGAAATAACTATGGCTACACCTTC.

This clonotype was picked up a small number of times. The chain carries TRBV6-1 and TRBJ2-7; 10 bases fit TRBD1. CDR1 is MNHNS and CDR2 is SASEGT in the germline V gene. CDR3 length: 14 amino acids. V gave up 3 bases and J gave up 3 bases; unmatched junction bases: 2. DNA of the CDR3: TGTGCCAGCAGTGATCGGGACAGGGGCTACGAGCAGTACGTC. This gives the protein CASSDRDRGYEQYV.

Turning to this clonotype: Sequence at one end of the junction differs from germline and may be a read error. V is TRBV11-2 and J is TRBJ1-5; D is perhaps TRBD1 (5 bases). Germline V gene sequence: CDR1 SGHAT, CDR2 FQNNGV. CDR3 length: 15 residues. The CDR3 DNA reads TGTGTCAGCAGCCTCTCGCAGGGACGGAATCAGCCCCAGCATTTT. It is translated as CVSSLSQGRNQPQHF. The whole variable domain, remainder taken from reference TRBV11-2 and TRBJ1-5, is EAGVAQSPRYKIIEKRQSVAFWCNPISGHATLYWYQQILGQGPKLLIQFQNNGVVDDSQLPKDRFSAERLKGVDSTLKIQPAKLEDSAVYLCVSSLSQGRNQPQHFGDGTRLSIL.

The genes are TRBV5-4 and TRBJ2-1; no reliable D call. Germline V gives CDR1 SGHNT, CDR2 YYREEE (reference sequence). This CDR3 region has 13 residues. Trimming left V 2 bases short and J 5 bases short, with 8 bases between. This CDR3 reads CASSFGSNNEQFF. CDR3 DNA sequence: TGTGCCAGCAGCTTCGGCAGCAACAATGAGCAGTTCTTC.